This T cell receptor (beta chain) stems from a study of shared clonotypes between healthy human individuals. Study background: Donors, aged 18 to 49, were two women and a few men. Whole-study results and caveats: Among non-shared clonotypes, generation probabilities were lower than among those shared by all four donors.

Sequencing was performed with immunoSEQ multiplex PCR; in TCRdb, only in-frame clones are kept and a portion is missing. The sample carries roughly 500,000 clones, about 96% recorded once. Remarks on this clone: What it binds is unknown.

The sample comprised naive CD4+ T cells sorted from blood. Subset described: CD45RA+ positively selected. This TCR derives from a woman aged 25 to 39 in good health.

CDR3 residues: CASSLAGERELFF. The CDR3 DNA follows: TGTGCCAGCAGCTTGGCGGGAGAGAGGGAGCTGTTTTTT. The chain uses TRBV5-5 and TRBJ2-2, with D possibly matching TRBD2 (6 bases). V lost 0 bases and J 9 bases, leaving 9 bases between the germline ends. The CDR3 extends over 13 amino acids. Germline V gives CDR1 SGHKS, CDR2 YYEKEE (reference sequence).